The rows below give T cell receptor beta chains drawn from one sample of a study of brain metastases from non-small cell lung cancer. Clones were read by immunoSEQ multiplex PCR, and TCRdb kept only the in-frame ones, dropping some. The table shows some 6,000 clones, with around 80% occurring only once. What was sequenced was primary lung tumor tissue. The receptors originated from a donor at least 40 years old with non-small cell lung cancer. The CDR3 runs from the conserved cysteine through the conserved F or W. D genes are given only for firm matches. Size is stated for part of the rows, as once, few or many counts, or as a class when the clone is expanded.

j_gene,v_gene,d_gene,abundance,CDR3aa,CDR3nt
TRBJ1-3,TRBV3-1/TRBV3-2,TRBD1,NA,CASSPGQGVIGNTIYF,TGTGCCAGCAGCCCTGGACAGGGGGTAATTGGAAACACCATATATTTT
TRBJ1-6,TRBV3-1/TRBV3-2,NA,few,CASSLVRDYNSPLHF,TGTGCCAGCAGCCTGGTGAGGGATTATAATTCACCCCTCCACTTT
TRBJ2-1,TRBV9,NA,NA,CASSVGSGADNEQFF,TGTGCCAGCAGCGTAGGATCGGGGGCGGACAATGAGCAGTTCTTC
TRBJ2-7,TRBV6-2/TRBV6-3,NA,few,CASSYSIQYEQYF,TGTGCCAGCAGTTACTCGATACAATACGAGCAGTACTTC
TRBJ2-7,TRBV2,NA,NA,CASREQGPTYEQYF,TGTGCCAGCAGGGAGCAGGGGCCGACCTACGAGCAGTACTTC
TRBJ2-3,TRBV5-1,NA,NA,CASSLTPARTDTQYF,TGCGCCAGCAGCTTGACACCCGCTAGGACAGATACGCAGTATTTT
TRBJ2-7,TRBV24-1,TRBD1,NA,CATGTGGHEQYF,TGTGCCACCGGGACAGGGGGCCACGAGCAGTACTTC
TRBJ2-3,TRBV6-5,NA,NA,CASRQTGRTDTQYF,TGTGCCAGCAGGCAGACAGGGAGGACAGATACGCAGTATTTT
TRBJ1-5,TRBV28,NA,NA,CASSLLRGDSNQPQHF,TGTGCCAGCAGTTTATTGAGGGGCGATAGCAATCAGCCCCAGCATTTT
TRBJ1-2,TRBV5-6,NA,NA,CASSLATANYGYTF,TGTGCCAGCAGCTTGGCGACGGCTAACTATGGCTACACCTTC
TRBJ1-1,TRBV6-1,TRBD1,once,CASSEAGTGSAFF,TGTGCCAGCAGTGAAGCGGGGACAGGGTCAGCTTTCTTT
TRBJ1-5,TRBV19,NA,NA,CASSPRATLGSNQPQHF,TGTGCCAGTAGTCCGAGGGCCACGCTGGGGAGCAATCAGCCCCAGCATTTT
TRBJ1-5,TRBV19,TRBD1,few,CASRGQGTYQPQHF,TGTGCCAGTAGGGGACAGGGAACTTATCAGCCCCAGCATTTT
TRBJ2-6,TRBV5-1,NA,NA,CASAPIAANVLTF,TGCGCCAGCGCCCCGATAGCGGCCAACGTCCTGACTTTC
TRBJ1-2,TRBV7-8,TRBD1,NA,CASSLAGGQGVYGYTF,TGTGCCAGCAGCTTAGCTGGGGGACAGGGGGTCTATGGCTACACCTTC
TRBJ1-4,TRBV3-1/TRBV3-2,NA,NA,CASSQVTNTGEKLFF,TGTGCCAGCAGCCAAGTCACCAACACAGGCGAAAAACTGTTTTTT
TRBJ1-2,TRBV6-6,NA,NA,CASRTQNRVDYGYTF,TGTGCCAGCAGGACCCAAAACAGGGTGGACTATGGCTACACCTTC
TRBJ2-5,TRBV1,NA,NA,CTSFRAGRRQETQYF,TGCACCAGCTTCCGGGCGGGGCGCCGGCAAGAGACCCAGTACTTC
TRBJ1-5,TRBV4-2,TRBD1,NA,CASSQGGRQGDQPQHF,TGTGCCAGCAGCCAAGGGGGGAGACAGGGGGATCAGCCCCAGCATTTT
TRBJ1-2,TRBV18,TRBD1,NA,CASSPLQGSRFAGYTF,TGTGCCAGCTCACCGTTACAGGGGAGCAGGTTCGCTGGCTACACCTTC
TRBJ1-6,TRBV6-5,NA,NA,CASRQGPQMTLHF,TGTGCCAGCAGGCAGGGGCCCCAGATGACCCTCCACTTT
TRBJ2-7,TRBV4-2,NA,NA,CASSPETRGTYEQYF,TGTGCCAGCAGCCCTGAAACCCGGGGGACCTACGAGCAGTACTTC
TRBJ1-2,TRBV5-1,NA,NA,CASSLEHPGGHGYTF,TGCGCCAGCAGCTTGGAGCATCCGGGTGGTCATGGCTACACCTTC
TRBJ1-1,TRBV15,NA,NA,CATSWGRTEAFF,TGTGCCACCAGCTGGGGGCGGACTGAAGCTTTCTTT
TRBJ2-1,TRBV29-1,NA,few,CSVPHPLVPYNEQFF,TGCAGCGTCCCCCACCCCCTCGTACCCTACAATGAGCAGTTCTTC
TRBJ1-4,TRBV15,NA,NA,CATSRETAREKLFF,TGTGCCACCAGCAGAGAGACAGCCCGTGAAAAACTGTTTTTT
TRBJ2-3,TRBV6-1,TRBD2,NA,CASSAAGQTSGGKDTQYF,TGTGCCAGCAGTGCCGCGGGCCAGACTAGCGGGGGGAAGGATACGCAGTATTTT
TRBJ1-2,TRBV6-5,NA,NA,CASRSYGYTF,TGTGCCAGCAGGAGTTATGGCTACACCTTC
TRBJ2-3,TRBV5-4,TRBD2,NA,CASRNQRGSTDTQYF,TGTGCCAGCAGAAACCAGCGGGGCAGCACAGATACGCAGTATTTT
TRBJ1-2,TRBV6-5,TRBD1,NA,CASSYSGQGLHGYTF,TGTGCCAGCAGTTACTCGGGACAGGGGCTGCATGGCTACACCTTC
TRBJ2-4,TRBV2,NA,NA,CASSGAKNIQYF,TGTGCCAGCAGCGGGGCCAAAAACATTCAGTACTTC
TRBJ2-3,TRBV28,TRBD2,NA,CASSFSSAGGPDTQYF,TGTGCCAGCAGTTTTTCGTCTGCGGGGGGGCCAGATACGCAGTATTTT
TRBJ2-1,TRBV5-1,TRBD2,once,CASSFTSGAQDEQFF,TGCGCCAGCAGCTTCACTAGCGGGGCCCAGGATGAGCAGTTCTTC
TRBJ2-2,TRBV10-3,TRBD2,NA,CAIALGGSSNTGELFF,TGTGCCATCGCCCTCGGGGGGTCCAGTAACACCGGGGAGCTGTTTTTT
TRBJ2-3,TRBV5-6,NA,NA,CASSPLRDTQYF,TGTGCCAGCAGCCCCCTCAGGGATACGCAGTATTTT
TRBJ2-7,TRBV3-1/TRBV3-2,NA,NA,CASSHPGEPESYEQYF,TGTGCCAGCAGCCACCCCGGGGAACCGGAGTCCTACGAGCAGTACTTC
TRBJ2-7,TRBV6-1,NA,NA,CASSEGRLYEQYF,TGTGCCAGCAGTGAAGGGCGGCTCTACGAGCAGTACTTC
TRBJ1-3,TRBV27,TRBD1,few,CASSPMTGKSGNTIYF,TGTGCCAGCAGTCCTATGACAGGGAAGTCTGGAAACACCATATATTTT
TRBJ2-7,TRBV4-2,TRBD2,NA,CASSQESGLLSYEQYF,TGTGCCAGCAGCCAAGAATCGGGACTACTCTCCTACGAGCAGTACTTC
TRBJ2-1,TRBV2,NA,NA,CASRRQESSYNEQFF,TGTGCCAGCAGGCGACAGGAGAGCTCCTACAATGAGCAGTTCTTC
TRBJ1-1,TRBV15,NA,NA,CATSRERGAEAFF,TGTGCCACCAGCAGAGAGCGGGGGGCGGAAGCTTTCTTT
TRBJ1-5,TRBV18,NA,NA,CASSLDSNQPQHF,TGTGCCAGCTCACTGGACAGCAATCAGCCCCAGCATTTT